This paragraph reports one TCR beta chain. As yet, its antigen is unknown. Using RNA template, CDR3s of TCR alpha and beta were amplified with iRepertoire arm-PCR. One entry per CDR3 protein results from TCRdb running MiXCR on the multiplex PCR reads. The sample lists 400,000 or so distinct CDR3 sequences; more than 35% were seen once. The record originates from a study of glioma-infiltrating T cells. Study summary: Dexamethasone exposure before glioma surgery was limited to six or fewer days. Study conclusions and caveats: Tissue-blood divergence was below expectation in non-neoplastic patients, above in gliomas. Patients with low tissue-blood divergence carried a signature set of shared blood CDR3 motifs. Only very few CDR3 sequences appeared in both tissue and blood.

The J segment lost 2 bases and the V segment lost 1 base, leaving 8 bases of the junction unmatched. Germline V CDR1 and CDR2: DFQATT, SNEGSKA (reference sequence). CDR3 length: 16 amino acids. The rearrangement uses TRBV20-1 and TRBJ1-1; 9 nucleotides line up with TRBD1. Specimen: glioma tissue, nonneoplastic brain tissue, or PBMCs (not recorded which). This clonotype was sampled from a human donor with low-grade glioma or glioblastoma, undergoing nonglioma brain surgery, or in good health (not recorded which). The chain's CDR3 is CSARGGTGKINTEAFF. In DNA form, the CDR3 reads TGCAGTGCTAGAGGCGGGACAGGGAAGATTAACACTGAAGCTTTCTTT.